The entry that follows covers one TCR beta chain sequence. Its antigen specificity is not known. The input lacks base qualities; no much larger clone sits a single base away. Library preparation was by the immunoSEQ multiplex PCR assay. The hsTCRB Kit was used according to the manufacturer's protocol to amplify rearranged TCR beta chain sequences. Sequencing of TCRB libraries was carried out on an Illumina MiSeq. On the study's bioinformatics: The kit vendor's proprietary platform handled demultiplexing, trimming and gene mapping. TCRdb provides this immuneACCESS table in a form limited to in-frame rearrangements. Some clones are lacking; in checked studies, under half of them reflect an unresolved V gene, and why the rest are absent is not known. That table gives V, J and clone size, and the DNA gave D and trimming. The table for this sample lists about 40,000 clones; 65% to 85% of them were counted only once. The leading ten clones occupy about 2.3% of the sample.

The sample originates from a study of a mutant IDH1 vaccine in newly diagnosed glioma (dated by TCRdb to 2020 to 2023). Concerning the study at large: Across visits V03 through V10, patients got a total of eight vaccinations, given in weeks 1, 3, 5, 7, 11, 15, 19 and 23. Vaccination started 4-6 weeks after radiotherapy alone, or was given together with temozolomide cycles in the groups whose treatment included chemotherapy. Prior to enrollment, patients had been given standard therapy consisting of radiotherapy alone, temozolomide alone, or radiochemotherapy with temozolomide, with the combination given to most patients. Longitudinal TCRB deep sequencing was done for 25 treated patients, wherever samples were available for exploratory analyses. The approximately 32 treated patients were around 60% male and roughly 40% female, with a mean age of approximately 40 years. Peripheral blood was drawn at six visits: V03 (baseline), V05, V07, V10, V12 and V13.

The CDR3 spans 13 residues, from the cysteine through the phenylalanine. The DNA shown is the 39-base CDR3, in frame from base 1. According to the germline V gene, CDR1 reads MGHRA and CDR2 reads YSYEKL. The junction shows trimming of 0 bases on V and 7 bases on J, plus 6 bases between the germline ends. General study outcomes and caveats: Availability determined which PBMC samples were chosen for TCRB deep sequencing. Pseudoprogression appeared unrelated to alterations in the top peripheral T cell clonotypes detected by TCRB sequencing. It was noted by the authors that analyses of patient blood samples could not be reproduced owing to sample limitations. Vaccine-induced immune responses across multiple MHC alleles were detected in about 93% of patients.

Interpreted using the paper, the time point label stands for: week 11, during vaccination. Every vaccine dose consisted of 300 ug of a 20-mer mutant IDH1 peptide in Montanide, administered subcutaneously together with topical imiquimod. The donors had newly diagnosed IDH1-mutant astrocytomas of WHO grade 3 or 4 that showed loss of nuclear ATRX. The samples were drawn from NOA16, a multicentre, single-arm, open-label phase I trial in Germany that tested a mutant IDH1 peptide vaccine in humans for the first time. Genomic DNA for TCRB sequencing was extracted from EDTA blood using the DNeasy Blood and Tissue Kit.

The chain links TRBV4-1 with TRBJ1-4; the D gene is not confidently resolved. Sequencing used PBMCs, obtained from a glioma patient whose treatment included an IDH1 peptide vaccine. This receptor was identified in a man aged 40-50 years with glioma. In nucleotide form, the sequence is TGCGCCAGCAGCCAAGAACTTCGTGAAAAACTGTTTTTT. Translated, it reads CASSQELREKLFF.